This T cell receptor beta chain was sequenced during a study of shared clonotypes between healthy human individuals. General observations from the study: Some clonotypes were shared by all four sorted-subset donors, while others were not shared. The non-shared ones had lower generation probabilities than the shared ones.

Here immunoSEQ multiplex PCR was the method, and the copy in TCRdb shows in-frame clones only, minus some. The data show 85,000 to 100,000 clones, with 60% to 75% seen just once and about half held by the top ten. The germline V gene has CDR1 ENHRY and CDR2 SYGVKD. V was clipped by 10 bases and J by 7 bases, with 17 bases between them. The length of the CDR3 is 13 residues. As for this clone: No antigen is known for it.

The sample taken for sequencing was memory CD8+ T cells sorted from blood. Indicated subset: CD45RO+ cells pooled with CCR7-negative TemRA cells. The V call is TRBV10-3, the J call TRBJ2-1; possible D gene TRBD2, 6 bases. The receptor's source is a young man in good health. The CDR3 region is CATRRDFSNEQFF. The DNA of the CDR3 is TGTGCCACCCGACGGGACTTCTCGAATGAGCAGTTCTTC.